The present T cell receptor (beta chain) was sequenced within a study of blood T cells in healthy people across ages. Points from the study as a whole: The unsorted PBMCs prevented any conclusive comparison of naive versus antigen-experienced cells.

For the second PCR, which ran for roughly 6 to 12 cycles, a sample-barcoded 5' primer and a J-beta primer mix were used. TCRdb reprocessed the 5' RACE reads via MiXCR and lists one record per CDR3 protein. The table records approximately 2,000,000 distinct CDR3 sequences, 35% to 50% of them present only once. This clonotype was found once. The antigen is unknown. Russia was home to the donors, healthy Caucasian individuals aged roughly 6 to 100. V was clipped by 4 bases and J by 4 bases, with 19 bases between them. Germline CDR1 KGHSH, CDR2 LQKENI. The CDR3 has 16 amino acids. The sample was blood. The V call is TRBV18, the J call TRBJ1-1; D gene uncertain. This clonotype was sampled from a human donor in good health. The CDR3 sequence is CASSRFDGSRGTEAFF. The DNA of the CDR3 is TGTGCCAGCTCACGTTTTGACGGTTCGCGGGGCACTGAAGCTTTCTTT.